This T cell receptor (beta chain) was obtained from a study of cytomegalovirus exposure and HLA in healthy donors. In the PCR, 60 Vbeta and 13 Jbeta primers were used. Generated by immunoSEQ multiplex PCR, the TCRdb table keeps only in-frame clones and is missing some. The sample has about 100,000 clones, roughly 83% seen once. A word on this clone: Its antigen is unknown.

General observations from the study: Using the classifier, cytomegalovirus status was reportedly diagnosed with high specificity and sensitivity. Excluded: some indistinguishable V segments such as TRBV6-2 and TRBV6-3.

Per germline, CDR1 MNHEY and CDR2 SVGAGI. The CDR3 is 14 amino acids. Trimming shortened V by 0 bases and J by 8 bases, and 10 bases separated the two germline ends. The sequenced material came from PBMCs. The chain links TRBV6-5 to TRBJ1-4; D is unclear. The sequence derives from a female donor in good health and CMV-seropositive. CDR3: CASSYSQTGEKLFF. CDR3 nucleotide sequence: TGTGCCAGCAGTTACTCCCAAACGGGGGAAAAACTGTTTTTT.